The clone carrying this T cell receptor beta chain was seen many times. This sample was included in a study of spatial heterogeneity in lung cancer. About the research overall: Detection consistently captured more beta-chain sequences than alpha-chain sequences. The study observed each unique TCR and UMI combination more than ten times on average in raw reads.

Time point reported: sample taken at primary tumor resection. The input material, whole RNA from tumor, nontumor lung or frozen PBMC, was sequenced unsorted. The donor group consisted of 55 to 85 patients who had untreated, early-stage non-small cell lung cancer. TCR cDNA molecules were tagged individually, and each one carried a unique molecular identifier. TCRdb re-called the 5' RACE reads with MiXCR, one entry per CDR3 protein. The table lists 20,000 to 30,000 distinct CDR3 sequences, 4.5% to 5.5% of them singletons. This CDR3 has 15 residues. Trimming removed 0 bases at V and 2 bases at J, with 9 bases between. From germline, CDR1 is MNHEY and CDR2 SVGEGT.

The genes are TRBV6-2 or TRBV6-3 and TRBJ2-3; D is undetermined. The material was PBMCs, obtained at surgery. The TCR originated in a male donor with early-stage non-small cell lung cancer. Here the CDR3 reads CASSYSTQYTDTQYF. In DNA form, the CDR3 reads TGTGCCAGCAGTTACTCGACACAGTACACAGATACGCAGTATTTT.